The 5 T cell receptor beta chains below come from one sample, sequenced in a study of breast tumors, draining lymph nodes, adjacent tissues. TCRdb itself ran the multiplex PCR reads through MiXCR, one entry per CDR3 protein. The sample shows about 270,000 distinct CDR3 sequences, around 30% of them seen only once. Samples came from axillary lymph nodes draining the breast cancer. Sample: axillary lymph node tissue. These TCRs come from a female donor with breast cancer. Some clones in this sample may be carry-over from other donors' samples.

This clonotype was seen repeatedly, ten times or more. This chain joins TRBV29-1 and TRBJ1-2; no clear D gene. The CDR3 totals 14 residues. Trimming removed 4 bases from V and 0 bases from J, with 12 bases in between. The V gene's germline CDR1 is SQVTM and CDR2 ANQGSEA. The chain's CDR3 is CSVVWEIANYGYTF. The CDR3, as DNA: TGCAGCGTTGTGTGGGAGATAGCTAACTATGGCTACACCTTC. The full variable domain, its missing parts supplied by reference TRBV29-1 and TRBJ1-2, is SAVISQKPSRDICQRGTSLTIQCQVDSQVTMMFWYRQQPGQSLTLIATANQGSEATYESGFVIDKFPISRPNLTFSTLTVSNMSPEDSSIYLCSVVWEIANYGYTFGSGTRLTVV.

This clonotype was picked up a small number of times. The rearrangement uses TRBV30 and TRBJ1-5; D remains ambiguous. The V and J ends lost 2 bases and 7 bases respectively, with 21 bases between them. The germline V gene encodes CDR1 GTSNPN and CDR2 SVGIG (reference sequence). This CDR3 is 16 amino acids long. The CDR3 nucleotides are TGTGCCTGGAGTTCTAGCAGGACGGCGGCGAGGCAGCCCCAGCATTTT. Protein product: CAWSSSRTAARQPQHF. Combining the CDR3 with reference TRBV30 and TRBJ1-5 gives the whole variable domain SQTIHQWPATLVQPVGSPLSLECTVEGTSNPNLYWYRQAAGRGLQLLFYSVGIGQISSEVPQNLSASRPQDRQFILSSKKLLLSDSGFYLCAWSSSRTAARQPQHFGDGTRLSIL.

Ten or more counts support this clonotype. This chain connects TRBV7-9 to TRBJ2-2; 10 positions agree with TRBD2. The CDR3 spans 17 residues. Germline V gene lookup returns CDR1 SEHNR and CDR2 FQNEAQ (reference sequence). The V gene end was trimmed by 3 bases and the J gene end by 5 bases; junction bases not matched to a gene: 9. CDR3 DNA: TGTGCCAGCAGCTTTCTAAGCGGGAGGGCGCGGACCGGGGAGCTGTTTTTT. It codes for CASSFLSGRARTGELFF.

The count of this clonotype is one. The CDR3 protein is CASSEVTIYGYTIYF. The DNA for the CDR3 is TGTGCCAGCAGTGAGGTAACAATCTATGGCTACACCATATATTTT. The chain couples TRBV2 to TRBJ1-3; no definite D call. Germline V gives CDR1 SNHLY, CDR2 FYNNEI. The CDR3 contains 15 residues. Trimming shortened V by 3 bases and J by 8 bases, and 17 bases separated the two germline ends.

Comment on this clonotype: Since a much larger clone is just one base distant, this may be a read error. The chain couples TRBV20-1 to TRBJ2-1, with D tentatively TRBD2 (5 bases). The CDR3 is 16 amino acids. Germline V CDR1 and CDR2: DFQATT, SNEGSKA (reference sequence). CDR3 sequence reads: CSARDLQRSSCNEQFF. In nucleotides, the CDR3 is TGCAGTGCTAGAGATCTTCAGCGGAGCTCCTGCAATGAGCAGTTCTTC.